The rows below give T cell receptor beta chains drawn from one sample of a study of metastatic and nonmetastatic thyroid tumors. TCRdb re-called the PCR reads with MiXCR. This table holds more than 70,000 clones, 8.6% found once. Material for sequencing was blood. These receptors all stem from a female donor with papillary thyroid cancer or a benign thyroid nodule (not recorded which). Some clones in this sample may be carry-over from other donors' samples. Both conserved end residues are part of each CDR3. The D gene is left open where the match is weak. Rows give clone size only sometimes, using once, few, many, or a class for an expanded clone.

V,size,J,D,CDR3,DNA
TRBV5-4,NA,TRBJ2-3,TRBD2,CASSLSSGTTDTQYF,TGTGCCAGCAGCTTGTCTAGCGGGACCACAGATACGCAGTATTTT
TRBV27,many,TRBJ2-5,NA,CASSPFGETQYF,TGTGCCAGCAGTCCCTTCGGCGAGACCCAGTACTTC
TRBV6-5,many,TRBJ2-5,NA,CASSYSPEGETQYF,TGTGCCAGCAGTTACTCTCCGGAGGGCGAGACCCAGTACTTC
TRBV5-4,many,TRBJ1-4,NA,CASSSGQGTNEKLFF,TGTGCCAGCAGCTCGGGGCAGGGGACTAATGAAAAACTGTTTTTT
TRBV5-1,many,TRBJ2-1,TRBD1,CASSGGQGDEQFF,TGCGCCAGCAGCGGTGGACAGGGGGATGAGCAGTTCTTC
TRBV7-8,many,TRBJ2-5,NA,CASSLGIPPETQYF,TGTGCCAGCAGCTTAGGAATACCTCCGGAGACCCAGTACTTC
TRBV11-2,NA,TRBJ2-1,TRBD2,CASSLDRAGGRNEQFF,TGTGCCAGCAGCTTAGATCGAGCGGGGGGCAGGAATGAGCAGTTCTTC
TRBV2,few,TRBJ1-1,NA,CASRPDEDTEAFF,TGTGCCAGCAGACCTGACGAGGACACTGAAGCTTTCTTT
TRBV20-1,few,TRBJ2-1,NA,CSARVSSAPKGEQFF,TGCAGTGCTAGAGTCTCTAGCGCTCCAAAGGGGGAGCAGTTCTTC
TRBV6-1,NA,TRBJ2-7,TRBD1,CASSVRDRVSEQYF,TGTGCCAGCAGTGTCCGGGACAGGGTATCCGAGCAGTACTTC
TRBV4-2,many,TRBJ2-1,NA,CASSQDSGGGYNEQFF,TGTGCCAGCAGCCAAGATTCCGGGGGCGGCTACAATGAGCAGTTCTTC
TRBV2,many,TRBJ2-1,NA,CASSEAGGPYNEQFF,TGTGCCAGCAGTGAAGCGGGGGGGCCGTACAATGAGCAGTTCTTC
TRBV3-1,many,TRBJ1-2,TRBD1,CASSQDQGAGYTF,TGTGCCAGCAGCCAAGATCAGGGGGCAGGCTACACCTTC
TRBV7-7,many,TRBJ2-5,NA,CASSLQPSGETQYF,TGTGCCAGCAGCTTACAACCTTCCGGGGAGACCCAGTACTTC
TRBV20-1,many,TRBJ1-4,NA,CSARELDGSGEKLFF,TGCAGTGCTAGAGAACTGGACGGCTCGGGAGAAAAACTGTTTTTT
TRBV28,NA,TRBJ2-3,NA,CASSRDDRMDTQYF,TGTGCCAGCAGTCGTGACGACAGGATGGATACGCAGTATTTT
TRBV2,many,TRBJ1-3,TRBD1,CASSERQGSGNTIYF,TGTGCCAGCAGTGAACGACAGGGCTCTGGAAACACCATATATTTT
TRBV5-4,many,TRBJ2-2,NA,CASSLAPTANTGELFF,TGTGCCAGCAGCTTGGCCCCGACAGCCAACACCGGGGAGCTGTTTTTT
TRBV19,few,TRBJ2-1,TRBD1,CASSSGTGEVSYNEQFF,TGTGCCAGTAGTTCAGGAACAGGGGAAGTTTCCTACAATGAGCAGTTCTTC
TRBV6-1,NA,TRBJ2-5,TRBD2,CASRASGDLQETQYF,TGTGCCAGCAGGGCCAGCGGGGACCTTCAAGAGACCCAGTACTTC
TRBV7-8,many,TRBJ2-3,NA,CASSLGKGTDTQYF,TGTGCCAGCAGCTTAGGGAAGGGGACAGATACGCAGTATTTT
TRBV27,many,TRBJ2-5,TRBD2,CASSQLAGGQEAQYF,TGTGCCAGCAGCCAACTAGCGGGGGGGCAGGAGGCCCAGTACTTC
TRBV11-1,many,TRBJ2-5,NA,CASSSGVTGETQYF,TGTGCCAGCAGCTCCGGCGTGACAGGAGAGACCCAGTACTTC
TRBV6-1,NA,TRBJ1-3,NA,CASSLGPRSGNTIYF,TGTGCCAGCAGTTTAGGGCCCCGCTCTGGAAACACCATATATTTT
TRBV11-2,many,TRBJ2-7,NA,CASSRGPGGPYEQYF,TGTGCCAGCAGCCGCGGGCCTGGGGGGCCCTACGAGCAGTACTTC
TRBV6-6,many,TRBJ1-1,NA,CASSYSYRDLGNTEAFF,TGTGCCAGCAGTTACTCGTACAGGGACTTGGGGAACACTGAAGCTTTCTTT
TRBV7-3,NA,TRBJ2-2,NA,CASSPNRVAGELFF,TGTGCCAGCAGCCCAAACAGGGTCGCCGGGGAGCTGTTTTTT
TRBV20-1,many,TRBJ1-1,NA,CSASGTARMNTEAFF,TGCAGTGCTTCCGGGACGGCTAGAATGAACACTGAAGCTTTCTTT
TRBV24-1,many,TRBJ1-5,NA,CATSDLPRGHYNQPQHF,TGTGCCACCAGTGATCTCCCTCGGGGCCATTACAATCAGCCCCAGCATTTT
TRBV20-1,many,TRBJ2-6,NA,CSARAQGLLAGAGANVLTF,TGCAGTGCTAGAGCTCAGGGCCTACTCGCTGGAGCTGGGGCCAACGTCCTGACTTTC
TRBV6-1,NA,TRBJ1-5,TRBD1,CASSGTGDQPQHF,TGTGCCAGCAGCGGGACAGGGGACCAGCCCCAGCATTTT
TRBV24-1,many,TRBJ1-1,NA,CATSAGVNTEAFF,TGTGCCACCAGTGCGGGGGTAAACACTGAAGCTTTCTTT
TRBV13,many,TRBJ2-3,TRBD1,CASSSARGQATPDTQYF,TGTGCCAGCAGCTCGGCAAGGGGGCAGGCCACCCCAGATACGCAGTATTTT
TRBV6-4,many,TRBJ2-2,TRBD2,CASSASGEAGELFF,TGTGCCAGCAGTGCCAGCGGGGAGGCCGGGGAGCTGTTTTTT
TRBV7-3,many,TRBJ2-5,TRBD2,CASSPRGGGYQETQYF,TGTGCCAGCAGCCCTAGAGGCGGGGGGTACCAAGAGACCCAGTACTTC
TRBV19,once,TRBJ2-4,TRBD1,CASRDRDRGRLAKNIQYF,TGTGCCAGTAGGGACCGGGACAGGGGTCGTCTAGCCAAAAACATTCAGTACTTC
TRBV9,many,TRBJ2-5,TRBD2,CASSATAGEETQYF,TGTGCCAGCAGCGCCACAGCGGGGGAAGAGACCCAGTACTTC
TRBV19,few,TRBJ2-7,NA,CASSITDYEQYF,TGTGCCAGTAGTATAACAGACTACGAGCAGTACTTC
TRBV28,many,TRBJ2-5,NA,CASLQGRQETQYF,TGTGCCAGCCTACAGGGGAGGCAAGAGACCCAGTACTTC
TRBV27,few,TRBJ2-1,NA,CASRNPIWTSYNEQFF,TGTGCCAGCAGAAACCCGATATGGACTTCCTACAATGAGCAGTTCTTC
TRBV19,many,TRBJ2-5,TRBD2,CASSIAGGETQYF,TGTGCCAGTAGTATAGCGGGGGGAGAGACCCAGTACTTC
TRBV6-1,many,TRBJ1-1,NA,CASSGKTRNTEAFF,TGTGCCAGCAGCGGTAAAACCAGGAACACTGAAGCTTTCTTT
TRBV6-1,many,TRBJ2-5,TRBD1,CASSMGVWTGKEETQYF,TGTGCCAGCAGTATGGGGGTATGGACAGGGAAAGAAGAGACCCAGTACTTC
TRBV6-2/TRBV6-3,many,TRBJ2-1,TRBD2,CASRNTASGGGKNEQFF,TGTGCCAGCAGAAATACCGCTAGCGGGGGGGGTAAAAATGAGCAGTTCTTC
TRBV29-1,many,TRBJ2-4,TRBD1,CSVAGQGGGIQYF,TGCAGCGTTGCCGGACAGGGGGGGGGCATTCAGTACTTC
TRBV11-2,many,TRBJ1-3,NA,CASSLVQSFGNTIYF,TGTGCCAGCAGCTTAGTTCAGAGTTTTGGAAACACCATATATTTT
TRBV19,NA,TRBJ2-2,TRBD2,CASSIGAGSGGLFF,TGTGCCAGTAGTATAGGGGCAGGGAGCGGGGGGCTGTTTTTT
TRBV12-3/TRBV12-4,many,TRBJ1-3,NA,CASSLGDSGNTIYF,TGTGCCAGCAGTTTAGGGGACTCTGGAAACACCATATATTTT
TRBV28,many,TRBJ2-3,NA,CASSFQGKDTQYF,TGTGCCAGCAGTTTTCAGGGGAAAGATACGCAGTATTTT
TRBV12-3/TRBV12-4,few,TRBJ2-7,TRBD2,CATAPGLAGVKRYF,TGTGCCACAGCGCCGGGACTAGCGGGAGTTAAGCGGTACTTC